This TCR beta chain was obtained from a study of T cells in Graves' hyperthyroidism and ophthalmopathy. It was RNA transcripts that yielded the amplified TCR beta CDR3 regions. Carried out on the TCR CDR3, a first-round RT-PCR used the HTBI primer set. MiXCR, applied by TCRdb to the multiplex PCR reads, yields one record per CDR3 protein. The sample lists 600,000 to 850,000 distinct CDR3 sequences, around 20% occurring once. Germline values: CDR1 LNHDA, CDR2 SQIVND (reference sequence). The germline V and J ends were trimmed by 8 bases and 7 bases, with 15 bases remaining between them. The length of the CDR3 is 14 residues. Findings of the study overall: Blood also contained most expanded thyroid clonotypes above 0.001.

On this clonotype itself: As yet, its antigen is unknown.

This sequence joins TRBV19 and TRBJ1-6, with D perhaps matching TRBD1 (5 bases). The receptor's source is a woman in her fifties or sixties with Graves' hyperthyroidism that later progressed to Graves' ophthalmopathy. Sequencing was performed on blood. The CDR3 loop reads CASGGASENSPLHF. Written as DNA, the CDR3 is TGTGCCAGTGGGGGAGCCTCAGAGAATTCACCCCTCCACTTT.